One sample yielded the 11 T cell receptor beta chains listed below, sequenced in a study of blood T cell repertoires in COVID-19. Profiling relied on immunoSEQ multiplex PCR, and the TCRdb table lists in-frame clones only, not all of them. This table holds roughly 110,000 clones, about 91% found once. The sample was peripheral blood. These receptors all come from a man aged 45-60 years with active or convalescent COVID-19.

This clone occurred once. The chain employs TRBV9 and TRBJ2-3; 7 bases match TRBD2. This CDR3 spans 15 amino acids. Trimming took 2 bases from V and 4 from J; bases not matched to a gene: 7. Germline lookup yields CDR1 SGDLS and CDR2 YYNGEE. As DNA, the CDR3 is TGTGCCAGCAGCGTCGGGGGGAGGGCTTCAGATACGCAGTATTTT. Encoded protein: CASSVGGRASDTQYF.

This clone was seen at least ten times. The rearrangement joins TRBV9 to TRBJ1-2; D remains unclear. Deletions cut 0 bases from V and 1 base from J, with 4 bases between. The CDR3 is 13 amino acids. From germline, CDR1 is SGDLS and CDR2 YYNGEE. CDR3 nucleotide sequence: TGTGCCAGCAGCGTAGGACATAACTATGGCTACACCTTC. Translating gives CASSVGHNYGYTF.

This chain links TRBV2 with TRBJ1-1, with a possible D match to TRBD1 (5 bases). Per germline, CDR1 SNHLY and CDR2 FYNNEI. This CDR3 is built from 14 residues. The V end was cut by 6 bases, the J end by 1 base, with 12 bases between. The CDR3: CASRYLGGNTEAFF. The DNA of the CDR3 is TGTGCCAGCAGGTACTTGGGGGGGAACACTGAAGCTTTCTTT.

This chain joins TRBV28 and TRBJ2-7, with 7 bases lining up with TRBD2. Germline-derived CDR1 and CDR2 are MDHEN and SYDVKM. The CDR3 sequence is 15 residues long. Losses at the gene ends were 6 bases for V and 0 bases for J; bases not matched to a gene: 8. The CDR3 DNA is TGTGCCAGCAGGTTGGGGCTAGCGGTCTCCTACGAGCAGTACTTC. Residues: CASRLGLAVSYEQYF.

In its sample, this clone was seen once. This chain's CDR3 is CASSPPSYEQYF. The CDR3 bases are TGCGCCAGCAGCCCTCCCTCCTACGAGCAGTACTTC. The chain joins TRBV5-1 to TRBJ2-7; unclear D gene. Germline CDR1 SGHRS, CDR2 YFSETQ. Trimming stripped 4 bases from V and 0 bases from J, with 5 bases between. The CDR3 runs to 12 residues.

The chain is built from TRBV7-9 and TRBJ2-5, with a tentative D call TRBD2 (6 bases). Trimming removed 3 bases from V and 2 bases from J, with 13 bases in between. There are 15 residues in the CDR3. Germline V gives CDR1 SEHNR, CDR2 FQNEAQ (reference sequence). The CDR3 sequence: CASSFNRREQETQYF. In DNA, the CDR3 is TGTGCCAGCAGCTTTAATAGACGGGAGCAAGAGACCCAGTACTTC.

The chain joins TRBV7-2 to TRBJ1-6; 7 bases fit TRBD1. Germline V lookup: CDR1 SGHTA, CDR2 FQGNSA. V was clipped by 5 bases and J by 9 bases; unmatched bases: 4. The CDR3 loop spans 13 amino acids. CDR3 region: CASSPGGSSPLHF. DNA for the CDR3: TGTGCCAGCAGCCCAGGGGGGAGTTCACCCCTCCACTTT.

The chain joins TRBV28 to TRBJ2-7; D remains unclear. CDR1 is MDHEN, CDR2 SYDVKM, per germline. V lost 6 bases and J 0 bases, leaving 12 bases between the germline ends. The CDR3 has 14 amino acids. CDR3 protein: CASSLQHRSYEQYF. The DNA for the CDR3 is TGTGCCAGCAGCCTCCAACACCGCTCCTACGAGCAGTACTTC.

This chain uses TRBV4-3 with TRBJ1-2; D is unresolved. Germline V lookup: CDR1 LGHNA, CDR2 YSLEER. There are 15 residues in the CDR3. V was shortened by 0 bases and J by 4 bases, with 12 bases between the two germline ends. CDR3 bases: TGCGCCAGCAGCCAAGACGCCCAGAACCCCTATGGCTACACCTTC. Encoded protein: CASSQDAQNPYGYTF.

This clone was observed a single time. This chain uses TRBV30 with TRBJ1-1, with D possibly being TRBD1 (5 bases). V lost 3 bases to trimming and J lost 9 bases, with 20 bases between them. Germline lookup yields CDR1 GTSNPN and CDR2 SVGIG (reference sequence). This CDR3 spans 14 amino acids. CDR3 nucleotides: TGTGCCTGGAGAATGGGAGGGGATCAAGTTAAAGCTTTCTTT. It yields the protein CAWRMGGDQVKAFF.

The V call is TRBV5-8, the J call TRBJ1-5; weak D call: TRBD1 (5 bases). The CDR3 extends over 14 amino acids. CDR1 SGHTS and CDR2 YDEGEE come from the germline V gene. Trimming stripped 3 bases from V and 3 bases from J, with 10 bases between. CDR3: CASSSDIYNQPQHF. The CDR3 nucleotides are TGTGCCAGCAGCTCGGACATCTACAATCAGCCCCAGCATTTT.